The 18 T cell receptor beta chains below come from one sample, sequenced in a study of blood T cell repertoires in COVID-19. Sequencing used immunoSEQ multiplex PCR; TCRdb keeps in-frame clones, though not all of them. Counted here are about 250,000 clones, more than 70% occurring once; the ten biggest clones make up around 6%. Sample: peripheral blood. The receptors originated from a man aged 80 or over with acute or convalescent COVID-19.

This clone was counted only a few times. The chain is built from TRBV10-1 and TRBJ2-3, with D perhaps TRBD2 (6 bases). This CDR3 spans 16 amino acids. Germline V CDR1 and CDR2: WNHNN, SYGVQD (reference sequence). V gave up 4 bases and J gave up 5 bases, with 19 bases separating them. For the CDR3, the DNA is TGCGCCAGCAGTGCCCAGACTAGTATGACTGAAGATACGCAGTATTTT. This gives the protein CASSAQTSMTEDTQYF.

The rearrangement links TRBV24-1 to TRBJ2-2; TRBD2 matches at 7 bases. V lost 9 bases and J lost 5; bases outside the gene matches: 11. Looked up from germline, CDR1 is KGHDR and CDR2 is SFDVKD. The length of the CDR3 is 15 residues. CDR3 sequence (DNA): TGTGCCACCCGAACGGGCGGCGGGGGAACCGGGGAGCTGTTTTTT. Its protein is CATRTGGGGTGELFF.

CDR3 region: CASSPGQGQTQYF. CDR3 bases: TGTGCCAGCAGCCCGGGACAGGGCCAGACCCAGTACTTC. This sequence joins TRBV11-3 and TRBJ2-5; 9 positions match TRBD1. Germline-derived CDR1 and CDR2 are SGHNT and YENEEA. Germline trimming cut 5 bases from V and 6 bases from J; bases unmatched to any gene: 4. The CDR3 is made up of 13 amino acids. The whole variable domain, filled in from reference TRBV11-3 and TRBJ2-5, reads EAGVVQSPRYKIIEKKQPVAFWCNPISGHNTLYWYLQNLGQGPELLIRYENEEAVDDSQLPKDRFSAERLKGVDSTLKIQPAELGDSAVYLCASSPGQGQTQYFGPGTRLLVL.

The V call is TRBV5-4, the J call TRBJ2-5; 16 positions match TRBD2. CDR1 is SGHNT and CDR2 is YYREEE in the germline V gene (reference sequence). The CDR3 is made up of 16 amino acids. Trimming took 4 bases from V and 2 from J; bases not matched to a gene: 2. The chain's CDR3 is CASSKGLAGGQETQYF. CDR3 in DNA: TGTGCCAGCAGCAAGGGACTAGCGGGGGGGCAAGAGACCCAGTACTTC.

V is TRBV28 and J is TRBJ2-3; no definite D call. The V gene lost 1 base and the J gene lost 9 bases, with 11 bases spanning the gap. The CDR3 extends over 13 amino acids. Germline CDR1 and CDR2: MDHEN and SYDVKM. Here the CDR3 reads CASSLSGYPTQYF. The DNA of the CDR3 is TGTGCCAGCAGTTTATCAGGTTATCCCACGCAGTATTTT.

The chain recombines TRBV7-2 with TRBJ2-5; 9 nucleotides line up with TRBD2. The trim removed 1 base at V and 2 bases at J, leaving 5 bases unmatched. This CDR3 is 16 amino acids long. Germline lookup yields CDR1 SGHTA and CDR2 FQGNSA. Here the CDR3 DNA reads TGTGCCAGCAGCTTAGTTGGGCTAGCGGGACAAGAGACCCAGTACTTC. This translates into CASSLVGLAGQETQYF.

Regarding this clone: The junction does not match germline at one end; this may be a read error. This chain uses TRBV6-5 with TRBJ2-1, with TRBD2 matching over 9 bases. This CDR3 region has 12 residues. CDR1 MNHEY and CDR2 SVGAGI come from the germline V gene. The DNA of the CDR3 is TGTGCCAGCACCCTACCCGGTAGCGGGGGAGTCTTC. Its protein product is CASTLPGSGGVF.

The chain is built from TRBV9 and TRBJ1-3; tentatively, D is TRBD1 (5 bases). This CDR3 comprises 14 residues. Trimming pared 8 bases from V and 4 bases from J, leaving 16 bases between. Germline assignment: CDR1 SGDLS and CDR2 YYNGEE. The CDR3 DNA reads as TGTGCCAGTTCTAGCGACAGCGGCGGAAACACCATATATTTT. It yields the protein CASSSDSGGNTIYF.

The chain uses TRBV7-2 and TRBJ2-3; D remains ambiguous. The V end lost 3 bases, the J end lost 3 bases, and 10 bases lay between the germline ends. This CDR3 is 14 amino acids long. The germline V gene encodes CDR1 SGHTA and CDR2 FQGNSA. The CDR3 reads CASSFGIATDTQYF. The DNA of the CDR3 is TGTGCCAGCAGCTTTGGCATTGCTACAGATACGCAGTATTTT.

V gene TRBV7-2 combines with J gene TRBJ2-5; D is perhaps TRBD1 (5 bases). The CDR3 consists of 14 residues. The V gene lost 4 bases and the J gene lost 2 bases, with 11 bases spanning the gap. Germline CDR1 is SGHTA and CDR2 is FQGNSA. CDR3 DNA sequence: TGTGCCAGCAGCTCTAGAAGGGGTCAAGAGACCCAGTACTTC. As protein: CASSSRRGQETQYF.

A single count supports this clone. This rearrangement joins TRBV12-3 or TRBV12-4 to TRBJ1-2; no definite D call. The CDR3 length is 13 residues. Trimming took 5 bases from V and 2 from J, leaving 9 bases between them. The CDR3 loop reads CASSITENYGYTF. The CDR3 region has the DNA TGTGCCAGCAGTATTACAGAAAACTATGGCTACACCTTC.

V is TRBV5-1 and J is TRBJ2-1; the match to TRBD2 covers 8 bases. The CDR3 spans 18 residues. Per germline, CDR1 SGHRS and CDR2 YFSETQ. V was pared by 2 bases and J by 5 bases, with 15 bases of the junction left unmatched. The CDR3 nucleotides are TGCGCCAGCAGCTTCCTTTCGAGCGGGAGACGGGGGCACAATGAGCAGTTCTTC. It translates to CASSFLSSGRRGHNEQFF.

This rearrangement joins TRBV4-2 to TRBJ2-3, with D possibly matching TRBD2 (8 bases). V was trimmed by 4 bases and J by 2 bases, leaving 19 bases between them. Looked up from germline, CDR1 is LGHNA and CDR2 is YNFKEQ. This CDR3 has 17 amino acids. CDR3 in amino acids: CASSPEGAGGHTDTQYF. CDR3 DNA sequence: TGTGCCAGCAGCCCCGAGGGGGCGGGAGGCCACACAGATACGCAGTATTTT.

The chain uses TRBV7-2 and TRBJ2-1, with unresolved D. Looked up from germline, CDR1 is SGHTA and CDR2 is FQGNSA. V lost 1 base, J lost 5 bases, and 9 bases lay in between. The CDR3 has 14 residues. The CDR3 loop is CASSLDFQDNEQFF. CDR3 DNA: TGTGCCAGCAGCTTAGATTTTCAGGACAATGAGCAGTTCTTC.

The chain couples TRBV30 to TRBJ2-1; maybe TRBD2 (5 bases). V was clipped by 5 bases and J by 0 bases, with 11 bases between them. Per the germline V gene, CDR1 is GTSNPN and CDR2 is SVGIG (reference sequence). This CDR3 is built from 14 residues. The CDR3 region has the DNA TGTGCCTGGGAGCGGATTAGCTCCTACAATGAGCAGTTCTTC. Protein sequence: CAWERISSYNEQFF.

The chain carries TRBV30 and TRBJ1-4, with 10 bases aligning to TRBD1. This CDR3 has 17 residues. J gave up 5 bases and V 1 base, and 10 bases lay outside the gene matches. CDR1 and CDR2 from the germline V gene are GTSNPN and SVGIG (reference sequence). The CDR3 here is CAWSAGQGDSKNEKLFF. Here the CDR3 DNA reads TGTGCCTGGAGTGCCGGACAGGGGGATTCGAAAAATGAAAAACTGTTTTTT.

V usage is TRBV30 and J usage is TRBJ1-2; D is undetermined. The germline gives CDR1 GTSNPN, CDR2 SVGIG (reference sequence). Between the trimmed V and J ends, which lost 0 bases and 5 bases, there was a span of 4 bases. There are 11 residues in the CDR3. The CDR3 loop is CAWSVSYGYTF. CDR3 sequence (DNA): TGTGCCTGGAGTGTATCGTATGGCTACACCTTC.

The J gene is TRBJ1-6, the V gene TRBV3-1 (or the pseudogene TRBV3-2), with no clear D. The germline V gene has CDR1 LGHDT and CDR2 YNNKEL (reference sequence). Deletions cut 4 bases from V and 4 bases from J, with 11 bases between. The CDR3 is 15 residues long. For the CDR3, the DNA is TGTGCCAGCAGCCCGGGGTATGCTTATAATTCACCCCTCCACTTT. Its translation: CASSPGYAYNSPLHF.